This T cell receptor beta chain came from a study of T cells after yellow fever vaccination. Findings and limits, study-wide: In post-booster samples, most primary-vaccination clones reappeared (approximately 95% CD4, 88% CD8).

A word on this clonotype: Its antigen is not identified.

Using its own MiXCR run on the 5' RACE reads, TCRdb lists one record per CDR3 protein. The sample includes 300,000 to 450,000 distinct CDR3 sequences, roughly 8.6% seen only once; the top ten take approximately 16%. The CDR3 is 15 residues long. With 5 bases removed from V and 4 bases from J, the gap between germline ends came to 17 bases. Sequencing was performed on PBMCs, taken more than 35 days after the first yellow fever vaccination. V gene TRBV12-3 or TRBV12-4 combines with J gene TRBJ1-1; D might be TRBD1 (6 bases). The source is a man younger than 35 who received the YFV17D yellow fever vaccine. The CDR3 DNA sequence: TGTGCCAGCAGTCCCCAGGGGAGGTTGGGCACTGAAGCTTTCTTT. This encodes CASSPQGRLGTEAFF.